This entry features one T cell receptor beta chain sequence. As yet, its antigen is unknown. As every portion of the isolated RNA was reverse transcribed, the sequencing read expressed TCRB transcripts. Measured with immunoSEQ multiplex PCR; TCRdb has only the in-frame clones, and not every one. Among under 350,000 clones listed, 14% were seen once. Donors underwent one heparinised blood draw, about 120 mL on average. Purity of each sorted population was above 95%. The source of the sample is a study of beta chain features in type 1 diabetes. The germline CDR1 and CDR2 sequences are SGHAT and FQNNGV. V was trimmed by 5 bases and J by 8 bases, leaving 12 bases between them. The CDR3 loop spans 12 amino acids. Study-level points and caveats: Within each of all four CD4+ subsets, Type 1 diabetes patients had TCRB CDR3s that were moderately but significantly shorter. Among patients, naive, central memory and Treg TCRB repertoires appeared more similar than among healthy donors.

This TCR was recovered from a man younger than 45 with type 1 diabetes. The chain recombines TRBV11-2 with TRBJ1-2; no definite D call. Input material: naive CD4+ T cells from blood. The CDR3 DNA reads TGTGCCAGCAGCCAAGTCCTCGAGGGCTACACCTTC. It specifies CASSQVLEGYTF.